This record looks at one TCR beta chain sequence and its context. Its antigen is not yet known. The junction does not match germline at one end; this may be a read error. The record originates from a study of T cell responses to AZD1222 COVID-19 vaccine (dated by TCRdb to the early 2020s). Turning to the overall study: AZD1222 recipients given second doses at about 4 weeks or at about 12 weeks were pooled, since spike-specific TCR depth and breadth were not found to differ between the two schedules. A total of over 230 trial participants underwent TCR sequencing, of whom 200 to 220 received two doses of AZD1222 and 26 received two doses of the MenACWY control vaccine. Enrollment into the trials was organized by age into subgroups of 18-55, 56-69 and 70-plus years, and those subgroups contained roughly 150, 30 and 60 TCR-sequenced participants, respectively. What the study reported, not specific to this receptor: Because no day 14 peak-response samples were available, repertoires were characterized only after the peak T cell response. The vaccine-associated CD4 TCRs covered the entire spike protein, and the dominant responses fell in regions 160-218 and 743-854. In the small 56-69-year group, the increase in depth fell short of significance, most likely because of low power. Epitopes outside the regions mutated in the B.1.351 and B.1.1.7 variants were reportedly recognized by nearly half of the unique spike-specific TCRs. After two AZD1222 doses, both the breadth and the depth of spike-specific TCRs were significantly higher than at day 0 and than in MenACWY recipients. Participants were mostly white British and included more females than males, and it was suggested by the authors that clonal diversity may have been underestimated. Conclusions about previously exposed vaccinees are limited, since just 5 or 6 AZD1222 recipients were seropositive for SARS-CoV-2 at baseline.

The CDR3 regions of human TCRbeta chains were analyzed by immunosequencing. From the authors' description of their analysis: Repertoire TCRs were checked for matches against a reference library of SARS-CoV-2-specific TCRs that had been generated using the MIRA antigen-specificity platform. Breadth was defined as the fraction of unique TCRs that were SARS-CoV-2-associated. Depth was defined as the fraction of total T cells that were SARS-CoV-2-associated. Using the MIRA data, every spike-specific TCR was mapped to the spike region that the TCR reacted to and assigned to either a CD4 or a CD8 class. Log10-transformed breadth and depth values were compared by one-way ANOVA with Sidak's multiple comparisons tests. What TCRdb holds here is the immuneACCESS table cut down to in-frame rearrangements. Part of the clones is not present; checked against another copy, under half of the missing clones reflect an unresolved V gene, and the others are unexplained. D and trimming come from the DNA, and the V and J calls and clone size come from that table. In this sample the table shows under 150,000 clones, 90% to 95% of which occur a single time. The ten top clones hold 1.6% of the sample.

The time point label of this sample denotes: baseline before first vaccination. Samples from vaccinated people were obtained from the UK trials COV001 and COV002, which included a single-blind randomized controlled phase 2/3 trial of AZD1222 (ChAdOx1 nCoV-19) in healthy adults. Trial participant PBMC samples were collected at day 0 and day 28 after the second dose for TCRbeta chain sequencing. CDR1 is given as MNHEY and CDR2 as SVGAGI, both from the germline V gene. Including the terminal cysteine and phenylalanine, the CDR3 comprises 12 residues. The kept DNA is CDR3 alone, 36 bases in frame from the first base.

The chain employs TRBV6-5 and TRBJ2-1, with 11 bases aligning to TRBD2. The receptor comes from an adult in good health. Sequences were derived from peripheral blood, sampled on day 0 of AZD1222 vaccination. The CDR3 loop reads CASSSTSGGGIF. Here is the DNA: TGTGCCAGCAGCTCCACTAGCGGGGGAGGGATCTTC.